This T cell receptor beta chain was found in a study of T cell clonality in common variable immunodeficiency. This clone was seen more than once but under ten times. Antigen unknown. The CDR3 end lies 3 residues beyond the end of the read and is filled in from the germline J gene. Study results and caveats: Fewer deletions and N-nucleotide insertions were reportedly seen in common variable immunodeficiency TCR beta sequences. CVID patient heterogeneity limited repertoire-clinical complication correlations. Fewer TCRbeta clones were shared among CVID subjects than controls.

Aged about 9 to 64 years, CVID subjects averaged around 43 years old. The method was immunoSEQ multiplex PCR; TCRdb's version includes in-frame clones alone and lacks a portion of them. This table holds some 19,000 clones with no singletons; the top ten claim less than 8%. V was clipped by 7 bases and J by 3 bases, with 15 bases between them. The CDR3 has 14 residues. Germline V gene sequence: CDR1 SNHLY, CDR2 FYNNEI. The chain is built from TRBV2 and TRBJ2-5; D is possibly TRBD1 (6 bases). The specimen sequenced was peripheral blood mononuclear cells. The sequence came from a human donor with common variable immunodeficiency. Here the CDR3 reads CASTPGVSEETQYF. Partial CDR3 DNA: TGTGCCAGCACTCCAGGGGTTAGTGAAGAGACC.